One and the same sample provided the 15 T cell receptor beta chains below, sequenced in a study of blood T cell repertoires in COVID-19. Clones were sequenced by immunoSEQ multiplex PCR, and TCRdb holds only the in-frame ones, with some missing. This table has about 260,000 clones, 84% appearing once. The sequencing input was peripheral blood. Receptors were obtained from a man aged 55 to 70 with acute or convalescent COVID-19.

The chain uses TRBV7-8 and TRBJ1-5; perhaps TRBD1 as D (6 bases). Trimming removed 7 bases from V and 4 bases from J, with 20 bases in between. The germline V gene has CDR1 SGHVS and CDR2 FQNEAQ. This CDR3 is built from 16 residues. The CDR3 DNA reads as TGTGCCAGCAACGAGCGGCTCGACAGGCTGAATCAGCCCCAGCATTTT. This sequence encodes CASNERLDRLNQPQHF.

The chain is built from TRBV28 and TRBJ2-3, with TRBD2 matching over 8 bases. This CDR3 spans 15 amino acids. Germline loops: CDR1 MDHEN, CDR2 SYDVKM. Trimming took 5 bases from V and 4 from J; bases not matched to a gene: 8. CDR3 DNA sequence: TGTGCCAGCAGTGGTCCGGGACTAGTAGCAGATACGCAGTATTTT. Protein product: CASSGPGLVADTQYF.

In this sample, this clone turned up a few times. This chain uses TRBV30 with TRBJ1-2; D possibly corresponds to TRBD1 (6 bases). This CDR3 is 14 amino acids long. Germline V CDR1 and CDR2: GTSNPN, SVGIG (reference sequence). V lost 4 bases and J lost 1, with 13 bases in between. The DNA of the CDR3 is TGTGCCTGGAATCGGGGGGCGGATAACTATGGCTACACCTTC. Its translation is CAWNRGADNYGYTF. Looking up the rest from reference TRBV30 and TRBJ1-2 gives the full variable domain: SQTIHQWPATLVQPVGSPLSLECTVEGTSNPNLYWYRQAAGRGLQLLFYSVGIGQISSEVPQNLSASRPQDRQFILSSKKLLLSDSGFYLCAWNRGADNYGYTFGSGTRLTVV.

This rearrangement joins TRBV19 to TRBJ2-1; D remains ambiguous. CDR3 length: 15 amino acids. CDR1 and CDR2 from the germline V gene are LNHDA and SQIVND (reference sequence). V was cut by 4 bases and J by 4 bases, with 14 bases left in between. The CDR3 spells CASSSRPTRYNEQFF. The CDR3 DNA follows: TGTGCCAGTAGTAGCAGACCGACACGGTACAATGAGCAGTTCTTC.

A few counts support this clone. The chain is built from TRBV6-1 and TRBJ1-5, with 7 bases matching TRBD1. V trimming: 1 base; J trimming: 5 bases; junction bases outside the gene matches: 5. Per the germline V gene, CDR1 is MNHNS and CDR2 is SASEGT. This CDR3 spans 15 amino acids. CDR3 bases: TGTGCCAGCAGTGAAGGAGGGGGCGGGTATCAGCCCCAGCATTTT. Encoded protein: CASSEGGGGYQPQHF.

The genes are TRBV10-1 and TRBJ1-3, with a tentative D call TRBD1 (5 bases). Germline CDR1 WNHNN, CDR2 SYGVQD (reference sequence). The CDR3 is made up of 15 amino acids. The V end lost 4 bases, the J end lost 2 bases, and 12 bases lay between the germline ends. CDR3 DNA: TGCGCCAGCAGTGCGGGGGATTCGGCTGGAAACACCATATATTTT. This sequence encodes CASSAGDSAGNTIYF.

This clone was recorded only once. The V and J genes are TRBV5-1 and TRBJ2-7, with 7 bases fitting TRBD2. The germline CDR1 and CDR2 sequences are SGHRS and YFSETQ. The CDR3 loop spans 16 amino acids. V was clipped by 0 bases and J by 1 base; unmatched bases: 7. The CDR3 sequence: CASSLAGSGPSYEQYF. The CDR3 region has the DNA TGCGCCAGCAGCTTGGCAGGTAGCGGGCCATCCTACGAGCAGTACTTC.

This chain joins TRBV5-1 and TRBJ2-2; TRBD1 is a possible D gene (5 bases). Looked up from germline, CDR1 is SGHRS and CDR2 is YFSETQ. Trimming took 0 bases from V and 5 from J, leaving 8 bases between them. The CDR3 extends over 14 amino acids. As DNA, the CDR3 is TGCGCCAGCAGCTTGGGGGGCCGGACCGGGGAGCTGTTTTTT. Protein sequence: CASSLGGRTGELFF. The whole variable domain, filled in from reference TRBV5-1 and TRBJ2-2, reads KAGVTQTPRYLIKTRGQQVTLSCSPISGHRSVSWYQQTPGQGLQFLFEYFSETQRNKGNFPGRFSGRQFSNSRSEMNVSTLELGDSALYLCASSLGGRTGELFFGEGSRLTVL.

The V gene is TRBV27, the J gene TRBJ2-7; TRBD1 matches 12 bases. Trimming took 5 bases from V and 12 from J; bases not matched to a gene: 14. Per germline, CDR1 MNHEY and CDR2 SMNVEV (reference sequence). The CDR3 runs 15 residues. The chain's CDR3 is CASSEPGQGASRWYF. Written as DNA, the CDR3 is TGTGCCAGCAGTGAACCGGGACAGGGGGCATCTAGGTGGTACTTC.

This clone was counted between two and nine times. This chain links TRBV5-1 with TRBJ1-4; D is ambiguous. The CDR3 is 18 residues long. Per the germline V gene, CDR1 is SGHRS and CDR2 is YFSETQ. V was clipped by 0 bases and J by 2 bases, with 17 bases between them. The chain's CDR3 is CASSLGQVTRFTNEKLFF. CDR3 in DNA: TGCGCCAGCAGCTTGGGACAAGTGACCCGGTTTACTAATGAAAAACTGTTTTTT.

The J gene is TRBJ1-3, the V gene TRBV3-1 (or the pseudogene TRBV3-2), with D maybe TRBD1 (5 bases). With 4 bases removed from V and 8 bases from J, the gap between germline ends came to 15 bases. The germline V gene has CDR1 LGHDT and CDR2 YNNKEL (reference sequence). There are 14 residues in the CDR3. The CDR3 DNA follows: TGTGCCAGCAGCCCCCCGCAGGGTTGGGACACCATATATTTT. Translating gives CASSPPQGWDTIYF.

The V gene is TRBV6-5, the J gene TRBJ2-5, with D maybe TRBD1 (5 bases). The length of the CDR3 is 15 residues. The ends were cut back, 5 bases at V and 11 bases at J, with 24 bases in the middle. The V gene's germline CDR1 is MNHEY and CDR2 SVGAGI. The chain's CDR3 is CASSSGRTGVRSQYF. The CDR3, as DNA: TGTGCCAGCAGTAGTGGGCGAACAGGCGTGAGATCTCAGTACTTC.

The V and J genes are TRBV19 and TRBJ2-1; 7 nucleotides agree with TRBD2. With 4 bases clipped from V and 2 bases from J, the junction kept 2 bases outside the gene matches. Germline CDR1 reads LNHDA; CDR2 reads SQIVND (reference sequence). The CDR3 spans 14 residues. The CDR3 DNA follows: TGTGCCAGTAGTAGGGGGGGGACCTACAATGAGCAGTTCTTC. Its translation: CASSRGGTYNEQFF. The full variable domain, its missing parts supplied by reference TRBV19 and TRBJ2-1, is DGGITQSPKYLFRKEGQNVTLSCEQNLNHDAMYWYRQDPGQGLRLIYYSQIVNDFQKGDIAEGYSVSREKKESFPLTVTSAQKNPTAFYLCASSRGGTYNEQFFGPGTRLTVL.

The chain couples TRBV5-1 to TRBJ1-1; the D gene is possibly TRBD1 (5 bases). With 3 bases removed from V and 0 bases from J, the gap between germline ends came to 21 bases. Per the germline V gene, CDR1 is SGHRS and CDR2 is YFSETQ. This CDR3 has 18 amino acids. CDR3 coding DNA: TGCGCCAGCAGCTCGGAGGGCCGGGGCCCCACCATGAACACTGAAGCTTTCTTT. Its protein product is CASSSEGRGPTMNTEAFF.

This clone was observed a single time. The V call is TRBV7-9, the J call TRBJ2-2; 14 bases match TRBD2. The CDR3 consists of 16 residues. Germline V gene sequence: CDR1 SEHNR, CDR2 FQNEAQ (reference sequence). Unmatched junction bases numbered 4, after V lost 5 bases and J lost 5 bases. CDR3 coding DNA: TGTGCCAGCAGCACTCGACTAGCGGGGGGGACCGGGGAGCTGTTTTTT. Translating gives CASSTRLAGGTGELFF.